This paragraph covers one T cell receptor (beta chain) sequence. Authors' methods: Amplification of reference gene primers was used by the study to estimate nucleated cell counts. The repertoire was sequenced with immunoSEQ multiplex PCR; TCRdb's copy has only in-frame clones and lacks some. Clonal size and the V and J genes are those of that table, whereas D and trimming came from the DNA. The sample includes about 150,000 clones, roughly four fifths of them seen just once. These data are taken from a study of blood T cell repertoires in COVID-19. Study overall: Spain, Italy and the United States supplied samples that represented acute and convalescent COVID-19. PBMCs, B-cell-depleted T cells, or T cells provided the cDNA or gDNA that made up the material.

Trimming cost V 0 bases and J 4 bases, with 13 bases left between them. The germline gives CDR1 MGHRA, CDR2 YSYEKL. This CDR3 has 15 residues. The chain is built from TRBV4-1 and TRBJ2-7; tentatively, D is TRBD2 (5 bases). This TCR derives from a man aged 70-80 years who had recovered from COVID-19. The sequencing sample was made of peripheral blood. CDR3 in amino acids: CASSQESIGEYEQYF. CDR3 nucleotides: TGCGCCAGCAGCCAAGAAAGTATCGGGGAATACGAGCAGTACTTC.